A single sample gave rise to the 26 T cell receptor beta chains below, sequenced in a study of shared clonotypes between healthy human individuals. Clones were sequenced by immunoSEQ multiplex PCR, and TCRdb holds only the in-frame ones, with some missing. The sample lists 600,000 to 750,000 clones, about 92% seen once, with 30% to 35% in the top ten. Sequenced sample: memory CD8+ T cells from PBMCs. Subset in this sample: CD45RO+ cells pooled with CCR7-negative TemRA cells. These receptors were taken from a man between 18 and 29 years old in good health. Some clones in this sample may be carry-over from other donors' samples.

The genes are TRBV5-1 and TRBJ2-7; D might be TRBD1 or TRBD2, each matching 5 bases. This CDR3 is built from 13 residues. Trimming stripped 3 bases from V and 4 bases from J, with 11 bases between. Germline assignment: CDR1 SGHRS and CDR2 YFSETQ. The DNA of the CDR3 is TGCGCCAGCAGCTACCGGGACCCTTACGAGCAGTACTTC. Its protein is CASSYRDPYEQYF.

The J gene is TRBJ2-5, the V gene TRBV4-1; D unclear. Germline CDR1 is MGHRA and CDR2 is YSYEKL. The V end lost 3 bases, the J end lost 5 bases, and 10 bases lay between the germline ends. This CDR3 region has 13 residues. CDR3 sequence: CASSQETGETQYF. The CDR3 nucleotides are TGCGCCAGCAGCCAGGAGACGGGCGAGACCCAGTACTTC.

This clone has only a few counts. V and J are TRBV28 and TRBJ2-1; D unresolved. The CDR3 has 13 residues. Germline CDR1 is MDHEN and CDR2 is SYDVKM. Trimming shortened V by 5 bases and J by 5 bases, and 10 bases separated the two germline ends. CDR3 nucleotides: TGTGCCAGCAGTCCCCACACCAACAATGAGCAGTTCTTC. Its protein product is CASSPHTNNEQFF.

This clone was counted once. V is TRBV6-1 and J is TRBJ2-2; 7 positions match TRBD2. The CDR3 is 15 amino acids. CDR1 and CDR2 from the germline V gene are MNHNS and SASEGT. V lost 5 bases and J lost 0; bases outside the gene matches: 3. DNA for the CDR3: TGTGCCAGCAGTTGGGACTACTCGAACACCGGGGAGCTGTTTTTT. Protein sequence: CASSWDYSNTGELFF.

This clone was seen once. The V gene is TRBV29-1, the J gene TRBJ2-3; 9 bases line up with TRBD2. Unmatched junction bases numbered 9, after V lost 5 bases and J lost 3 bases. CDR1 is SQVTM and CDR2 is ANQGSEA in the germline V gene. This CDR3 is built from 15 residues. DNA for the CDR3: TGCAGCGTTCGGAGGGGAGGACTAGCGACAGATACGCAGTATTTT. The encoded protein is CSVRRGGLATDTQYF.

The rearrangement joins TRBV20-1 to TRBJ2-5, with D possibly TRBD2 on 5 matching bases. Germline CDR1 and CDR2: DFQATT and SNEGSKA (reference sequence). This CDR3 region has 11 residues. V lost 2 bases to trimming and J lost 4 bases, with 5 bases between them. CDR3 protein: CSARRGETQYF. The DNA of the CDR3 is TGCAGTGCTAGACGGGGAGAGACCCAGTACTTC.

The gene calls are TRBV28 and TRBJ2-7; D might be TRBD1 (5 bases). Trimming removed 6 bases at V and 2 bases at J, with 17 bases between. Germline CDR1 and CDR2: MDHEN and SYDVKM. This CDR3 spans 15 amino acids. This CDR3 reads CASSPVSQGPYEQYF. CDR3 sequence (DNA): TGTGCCAGCAGCCCAGTCTCCCAGGGCCCCTACGAGCAGTACTTC.

The gene calls are TRBV9 and TRBJ1-1; 7 nucleotides line up with TRBD1. Looked up from germline, CDR1 is SGDLS and CDR2 is YYNGEE. CDR3 length: 14 amino acids. V lost 4 bases and J lost 4; bases outside the gene matches: 7. CDR3 loop: CASSRTGDRTEAFF. CDR3 DNA sequence: TGTGCCAGCAGCCGAACAGGGGACCGCACTGAAGCTTTCTTT.

The J gene is TRBJ2-2, the V gene TRBV12-5; 7 bases line up with TRBD2. V lost 3 bases to trimming and J lost 7 bases; unmatched junction nucleotides: 11. The CDR3 spans 16 residues. Germline assignment: CDR1 LGHNT and CDR2 FRNRAP. The CDR3 loop reads CASGFLADSRHGELFF. As DNA, the CDR3 is TGTGCTAGTGGTTTTCTAGCGGACTCACGACACGGGGAGCTGTTTTTT.

The chain uses TRBV9 and TRBJ2-1; D perhaps matches TRBD2 (7 bases). The CDR3 covers 16 residues. V was shortened by 4 bases and J by 3 bases, with 17 bases between the two germline ends. In germline, CDR1 is SGDLS, CDR2 YYNGEE. The CDR3 DNA sequence: TGTGCCAGCAGCACGGGGGGCGGGAGTATCTACAATGAGCAGTTCTTC. Its protein product is CASSTGGGSIYNEQFF.

This clone appeared a single time. The chain carries TRBV7-8 and TRBJ2-2; D is uncertain. CDR3 length: 12 amino acids. Germline V gene data show CDR1 as SGHVS and CDR2 as FQNEAQ. V shed 5 bases and J shed 6 bases, with 7 bases lying between them. This chain's CDR3 is CASSPGPGELFF. In nucleotides, the CDR3 is TGTGCCAGCAGCCCCGGTCCCGGGGAGCTGTTTTTT.

The chain carries TRBV11-2 and TRBJ2-1; tentatively, D is TRBD2 (7 bases). CDR3 length: 16 amino acids. The germline CDR1 and CDR2 sequences are SGHAT and FQNNGV. Trimming pared 5 bases from V and 0 bases from J, leaving 14 bases between. For the CDR3, the DNA is TGTGCCAGCAGCAGAGGGGGAGGGAGCTCCTACAATGAGCAGTTCTTC. Residues: CASSRGGGSSYNEQFF.

The chain is built from TRBV7-9 and TRBJ2-2, with 7 bases lining up with TRBD1. Per germline, CDR1 SEHNR and CDR2 FQNEAQ (reference sequence). V was clipped by 3 bases and J by 3 bases; unmatched bases: 13. The CDR3 is 18 amino acids. The CDR3 sequence is CASSFPSRGIRDTGELFF. The CDR3 bases are TGTGCCAGCAGCTTCCCGAGCAGGGGGATTAGGGACACCGGGGAGCTGTTTTTT.

The CDR3: CASSPFKLGGAGTEAFF. Written as DNA, the CDR3 is TGTGCCAGTAGTCCCTTTAAATTAGGGGGCGCGGGCACTGAAGCTTTCTTT. The genes are TRBV19 and TRBJ1-1, with 7 positions matching TRBD1. This CDR3 comprises 17 residues. CDR1 and CDR2 from the germline V gene are LNHDA and SQIVND (reference sequence). J lost 4 bases, V lost 5 bases, and 16 bases had no gene match.

This chain uses TRBV9 with TRBJ2-7, with D unresolved. Germline V gives CDR1 SGDLS, CDR2 YYNGEE. V lost 4 bases and J 2 bases, leaving 4 bases between the germline ends. The CDR3 sequence is 11 residues long. As DNA, the CDR3 is TGTGCCAGCAGCCGAACCTACGAGCAGTACTTC. It codes for CASSRTYEQYF.

The chain is built from TRBV4-2 and TRBJ2-3; 12 positions agree with TRBD2. Germline CDR1 is LGHNA and CDR2 is YNFKEQ. The V gene end was trimmed by 1 base and the J gene end by 2 bases; junction bases not matched to a gene: 16. The CDR3 has 21 residues. The CDR3 loop reads CASSQAVGGLAGGPFTDTQYF. The CDR3 DNA reads as TGTGCCAGCAGCCAAGCAGTCGGTGGGCTAGCGGGAGGGCCCTTCACAGATACGCAGTATTTT.

This clone was seen a handful of times. The same CDR3 is also encoded by other DNA sequences in this sample. The chain recombines TRBV28 with TRBJ1-1, with unresolved D. The germline V gene has CDR1 MDHEN and CDR2 SYDVKM. V lost 1 base, J lost 5 bases, and 5 bases lay in between. The CDR3 is made up of 12 amino acids. CDR3 sequence: CASSLFGTEAFF. CDR3 nucleotide sequence: TGTGCCAGCAGTTTATTTGGGACTGAAGCTTTCTTT.

This rearrangement joins TRBV11-2 to TRBJ1-1; tentatively, D is TRBD1 (5 bases). Germline V gives CDR1 SGHAT, CDR2 FQNNGV. Trimming took 4 bases from V and 1 from J, leaving 16 bases between them. This CDR3 has 16 residues. Written as DNA, the CDR3 is TGTGCCAGCAGCTCTCAAGAGGGACCGTCGAACACTGAAGCTTTCTTT. Its protein is CASSSQEGPSNTEAFF.

J is TRBJ1-2 and V is TRBV7-2; D ambiguous. The CDR3 has 15 amino acids. Trimming removed 1 base at V and 4 bases at J, with 13 bases between. Germline V gene data show CDR1 as SGHTA and CDR2 as FQGNSA. CDR3 region: CASSLDYPTGYGYTF. CDR3 coding DNA: TGTGCCAGCAGCTTAGATTATCCTACCGGCTATGGCTACACCTTC.

CDR3 region: CASSQEAQGVYEQYF. The CDR3 nucleotides read TGCGCCAGCAGCCAAGAAGCGCAGGGCGTCTACGAGCAGTACTTC. The chain combines TRBV4-3 with TRBJ2-7; a weak D match, TRBD1 (5 bases). This CDR3 is built from 15 residues. Looked up from germline, CDR1 is LGHNA and CDR2 is YSLEER. The V end lost 0 bases, the J end lost 3 bases, and 12 bases lay between the germline ends.

The chain combines TRBV5-6 with TRBJ1-2; D ambiguous. The germline V and J ends were trimmed by 3 bases and 8 bases, with 11 bases remaining between them. The germline gives CDR1 SGHDT, CDR2 YYEEEE. The CDR3 runs 12 residues. CDR3 in DNA: TGTGCCAGCAGCTCTGATTTATGGGGCTACACCTTC. Translated: CASSSDLWGYTF. The full variable domain, in which reference TRBV5-6 and TRBJ1-2 provide the parts outside the CDR3, is DAGVTQSPTHLIKTRGQQVTLRCSPKSGHDTVSWYQQALGQGPQFIFQYYEEEERQRGNFPDRFSGHQFPNYSSELNVNALLLGDSALYLCASSSDLWGYTFGSGTRLTVV.

The J gene is TRBJ2-7, the V gene TRBV4-3; D is unresolved. CDR1 is LGHNA, CDR2 YSLEER, per germline. Trimming removed 0 bases from V and 0 bases from J, with 6 bases in between. The length of the CDR3 is 14 residues. The CDR3 sequence: CASSQDTFSYEQYF. In nucleotides, the CDR3 is TGCGCCAGCAGCCAAGACACCTTCTCCTACGAGCAGTACTTC.

The chain carries TRBV11-2 and TRBJ2-5; D might be TRBD1 (6 bases). Per germline, CDR1 SGHAT and CDR2 FQNNGV. The V end was cut by 6 bases, the J end by 2 bases, with 16 bases between. This CDR3 comprises 15 residues. The CDR3 nucleotides read TGTGCCAGCAGAGAACAGGGTAAGGTACAAGAGACCCAGTACTTC. Protein product: CASREQGKVQETQYF.

As to this clone: The conserved closing phenylalanine or tryptophan is absent in this CDR3, likely reflecting a read error. The V and J genes are TRBV10-3 and TRBJ2-7; D not certain. Germline CDR1 is ENHRY and CDR2 is SYGVKD. V lost 10 bases and J 4 bases, leaving 11 bases between the germline ends. The CDR3 extends over 11 amino acids. CDR3 loop: CATRNNYEQYL. The DNA of the CDR3 is TGTGCCACCCGAAACAATTACGAGCAGTACCTC.

V is TRBV4-3 and J is TRBJ2-1; D unclear. The V end lost 3 bases, the J end lost 2 bases, and 14 bases lay between the germline ends. The CDR3 runs 16 residues. CDR1 is LGHNA and CDR2 is YSLEER in the germline V gene. In DNA, the CDR3 is TGCGCCAGCAGCCACCTACCCAGGAGTGCCTACAATGAGCAGTTCTTC. It codes for CASSHLPRSAYNEQFF.

The chain carries TRBV7-6 and TRBJ1-4; possibly TRBD1 for D (5 bases). Germline lookup yields CDR1 SGHVS and CDR2 FNYEAQ. Trimming took off 3 bases at V and 6 bases at J, with 17 bases between the two ends. CDR3 size: 16 residues. CDR3 DNA sequence: TGTGCCAGCAGCTTGCTGGGGCGGAGGGATTATGAAAAACTGTTTTTT. Its translation is CASSLLGRRDYEKLFF.